Below are 11 T cell receptor beta chains sequenced from a single sample in a study of neoadjuvant nivolumab and ipilimumab in lung cancer. Produced via immunoSEQ multiplex PCR; TCRdb's table is partial and in-frame only. This repertoire shows under 50,000 clones, around 88% found once; its top ten account for around 3.8%. The sequences come from blood, collected before neoadjuvant nivolumab, alone or with ipilimumab. The receptor source for this set is an adult with non-small cell lung cancer. Some clones in this sample may be carry-over from other donors' samples.

This clone was detected once. This chain uses TRBV19 with TRBJ1-5, with 10 positions matching TRBD1. There are 16 residues in the CDR3. V lost 0 bases and J lost 4; bases outside the gene matches: 3. Germline CDR1 LNHDA, CDR2 SQIVND (reference sequence). The DNA for the CDR3 is TGTGCCAGTAGTATAGACTCGGGACAGGGGAATCAGCCCCAGCATTTT. The encoded protein is CASSIDSGQGNQPQHF.

Points on this clone: A junction boundary mismatches the germline segment, possibly from a read error. The chain couples TRBV11-2 to TRBJ2-5; D is perhaps TRBD2 (5 bases). The CDR3 length is 13 residues. Germline loops: CDR1 SGHAT, CDR2 FQNNGV. CDR3 loop: CASSLDPWEIQYF. Written as DNA, the CDR3 is TGTGCCAGCAGCTTAGATCCGTGGGAGATCCAGTACTTC. Based on the CDR3 plus reference TRBV11-2 and TRBJ2-5, the full variable domain is EAGVAQSPRYKIIEKRQSVAFWCNPISGHATLYWYQQILGQGPKLLIQFQNNGVVDDSQLPKDRFSAERLKGVDSTLKIQPAKLEDSAVYLCASSLDPWEIQYFGPGTRLLVL.

V is TRBV19 and J is TRBJ1-4; D unclear. This CDR3 contains 14 residues. Germline CDR1 reads LNHDA; CDR2 reads SQIVND (reference sequence). Trimming took 1 base from V and 3 from J, leaving 6 bases between them. The CDR3 spells CASSIAGANEKLFF. The DNA for the CDR3 is TGTGCCAGTAGTATAGCCGGGGCTAATGAAAAACTGTTTTTT.

The chain is built from TRBV30 and TRBJ1-4; no reliable D call. CDR1 is GTSNPN and CDR2 is SVGIG in the germline V gene (reference sequence). Trimming shortened V by 0 bases and J by 2 bases, and 7 bases separated the two germline ends. This CDR3 is built from 14 residues. The CDR3 loop reads CAWSVRETNEKLFF. As DNA, the CDR3 is TGTGCCTGGAGTGTACGGGAGACTAATGAAAAACTGTTTTTT.

The chain uses TRBV6-6 and TRBJ2-7; possible D gene TRBD2, 6 bases. This CDR3 comprises 14 residues. V lost 2 bases to trimming and J lost 4 bases, with 12 bases between them. From germline, CDR1 is MNHNY and CDR2 SVGAGI (reference sequence). CDR3 DNA: TGTGCCAGCAGTTACGGTGGAGGGAGGTACGAGCAGTACTTC. It codes for CASSYGGGRYEQYF.

The chain carries TRBV19 and TRBJ2-7; 8 bases match TRBD2. From germline, CDR1 is LNHDA and CDR2 SQIVND (reference sequence). With 4 bases clipped from V and 7 bases from J, the junction kept 12 bases outside the gene matches. This CDR3 contains 15 residues. The CDR3 nucleotides are TGTGCCAGTAGTACCAGGGGAAAGCGGGAGTATGAGCAGTACTTC. Translated, it gives CASSTRGKREYEQYF.

The rearrangement uses TRBV6-5 and TRBJ2-7; D is undetermined. CDR1 MNHEY and CDR2 SVGAGI come from the germline V gene. The CDR3 consists of 15 residues. V lost 2 bases and J 1 base, leaving 12 bases between the germline ends. CDR3 region: CASSYGVGRSYEQYF. CDR3 DNA: TGTGCCAGCAGTTACGGGGTGGGAAGATCCTACGAGCAGTACTTC.

The J gene is TRBJ2-7, the V gene TRBV7-9, with D uncertain. V shed 5 bases and J shed 2 bases, with 16 bases lying between them. Germline CDR1 is SEHNR and CDR2 is FQNEAQ (reference sequence). The CDR3 sequence is 15 residues long. This CDR3 is CASSPHDKATYEQYF. In nucleotides, the CDR3 is TGTGCCAGCAGCCCACACGATAAGGCAACCTACGAGCAGTACTTC.

The chain is built from TRBV5-6 and TRBJ1-2; D remains unclear. The germline V gene encodes CDR1 SGHDT and CDR2 YYEEEE. V lost 0 bases and J lost 4, with 13 bases in between. This CDR3 comprises 15 residues. CDR3 region: CASSLGPVGGYGYTF. DNA of the CDR3: TGTGCCAGCAGCTTGGGTCCAGTGGGAGGCTATGGCTACACCTTC.

V and J are TRBV10-3 and TRBJ2-2; no clear D gene. CDR3 length: 15 residues. Between the trimmed V and J ends, which lost 0 bases and 1 base, there was a span of 6 bases. Germline V gene sequence: CDR1 ENHRY, CDR2 SYGVKD. CDR3 DNA: TGTGCCATCAGTGAGTCCGGCCAGAACACCGGGGAGCTGTTTTTT. Amino acids: CAISESGQNTGELFF.

As for this clone: Other DNA variants within this sample encode the same CDR3. V and J are TRBV11-2 and TRBJ2-3, with 8 bases that match TRBD1. The CDR3 length is 16 residues. Germline lookup yields CDR1 SGHAT and CDR2 FQNNGV. J was trimmed by 6 bases and V by 0 bases; bases with no gene match: 8. CDR3 region: CASSLDRAGGADTQYF. CDR3 sequence (DNA): TGTGCCAGCAGCTTAGATCGGGCAGGGGGCGCCGATACGCAGTATTTT.